By frequency, the clone carrying this T cell receptor beta chain is large. Its matching antigen is unknown. This sample is part of a study of T cell clusters in autoimmune cytopenias. General study points: Exclusive TRB clusters were about 2.8-fold more numerous in healthy donors than in active autoimmune hepatitis. Physiological T cell clusters of healthy donors were apparently absent in primary autoimmune cytopenia patients. TRB repertoire shifts in secondary cytopenia and chronic lymphocytic leukemia mostly reflected lymphoma, not autoimmunity.

Germline values: CDR1 SQVTM, CDR2 ANQGSEA. This CDR3 region has 14 residues. Each sample's input was approximately 270 ng genomic DNA, 38,000 or so genome equivalents. TRB was amplified by touch-down multiplex PCR, primer pools A and B combined. TCRdb reprocessed the multiplex PCR reads and reports one entry per CDR3 protein, with no DNA. The repertoire table contains approximately 8,800 distinct CDR3 sequences. The source is a human donor with an autoimmune cytopenia or autoimmune hepatitis (not recorded which). Sequencing input: peripheral blood. The chain combines TRBV29-1 with TRBJ2-7; TCRdb returns TRBD2, unconfirmable since there is no DNA. CDR3 sequence reads: CSVEGLGSGYEQYF.